This T cell receptor beta chain was recovered during a study of T cells in Graves' hyperthyroidism and ophthalmopathy. Broader study findings: Model predictions of ophthalmopathy came a median approximately 6 months before onset.

This clonotype was observed a few times. Its specificity is unknown. Amplified TCR beta CDR3 regions came from RNA transcripts. TCR CDR3 regions were first amplified by RT-PCR with HTBI primers. From the multiplex PCR reads, TCRdb called clonotypes with MiXCR, one entry per CDR3 protein. The data hold approximately 300,000 distinct CDR3 sequences, with over 15% observed a single time. V shed 5 bases and J shed 5 bases, with 14 bases lying between them. From germline, CDR1 is SEHNR and CDR2 FQNEAQ (reference sequence). This CDR3 spans 14 amino acids. The chain couples TRBV7-9 to TRBJ2-3; D gene unclear. The clonotype was recovered from a woman aged 60-70 years with Graves' ophthalmopathy. Sequenced input: blood. CDR3 nucleotide sequence: TGTGCCAGCAGCATACTAAAGTGGGAAGATACGCAGTATTTT. Translating it yields CASSILKWEDTQYF. The variable domain in full, completed from reference TRBV7-9 and TRBJ2-3, reads DTGVSQNPRHKITKRGQNVTFRCDPISEHNRLYWYRQTLGQGPEFLTYFQNEAQLEKSRLLSDRFSAERPKGSFSTLEIQRTEQGDSAMYLCASSILKWEDTQYFGPGTRLTVL.